These 4 T cell receptor beta chains came from one sample sequenced in a study of CD8 T cells in Susac syndrome. Random-hexamer reverse transcription was applied to roughly 0.5 to 1 ug RNA. From the immunoSEQ multiplex PCR reads, TCRdb called clonotypes with MiXCR, one entry per CDR3 protein. The table records over 150,000 distinct CDR3 sequences, roughly 95% of them present only once. Sequenced input: CD4+ T cells from PBMCs. These receptors were collected from a human donor with Susac syndrome.

The V call is TRBV20-1, the J call TRBJ2-3; D ambiguous. CDR3 length: 13 residues. Germline values: CDR1 DFQATT, CDR2 SNEGSKA (reference sequence). V was shortened by 4 bases and J by 4 bases, with 12 bases between the two germline ends. The CDR3 reads CSATNPVADTQYF. The CDR3 nucleotides read TGCAGTGCTACAAACCCCGTCGCAGATACGCAGTATTTT.

The J gene is TRBJ1-2, the V gene TRBV29-1; no clear D. The CDR3 consists of 12 residues. Germline V gene lookup returns CDR1 SQVTM and CDR2 ANQGSEA. V was shortened by 4 bases and J by 8 bases, with 14 bases between the two germline ends. The DNA for the CDR3 is TGCAGCGTTGCCGACACCCAGGAAGGCTACACCTTC. Its protein is CSVADTQEGYTF. Combining the CDR3 with reference TRBV29-1 and TRBJ1-2 gives the whole variable domain SAVISQKPSRDICQRGTSLTIQCQVDSQVTMMFWYRQQPGQSLTLIATANQGSEATYESGFVIDKFPISRPNLTFSTLTVSNMSPEDSSIYLCSVADTQEGYTFGSGTRLTVV.

This clonotype occurred once. The chain uses TRBV20-1 and TRBJ2-5; 10 nucleotides match TRBD2. With 2 bases clipped from V and 5 bases from J, the junction kept 5 bases outside the gene matches. The CDR3 extends over 14 amino acids. The germline gives CDR1 DFQATT, CDR2 SNEGSKA (reference sequence). CDR3 sequence (DNA): TGCAGTGCTAGAAAGCGGGAGGGCCTGGAGACCCAGTACTTC. Translation: CSARKREGLETQYF.

The CDR3 region is CASSIGTPQETQYF. The CDR3 DNA follows: TGTGCCAGCAGCATCGGGACTCCGCAAGAGACCCAGTACTTC. The chain combines TRBV11-2 with TRBJ2-5, with D possibly matching TRBD2 (6 bases). V shed 5 bases and J shed 2 bases, with 12 bases lying between them. Germline assignment: CDR1 SGHAT and CDR2 FQNNGV. This CDR3 region has 14 residues.